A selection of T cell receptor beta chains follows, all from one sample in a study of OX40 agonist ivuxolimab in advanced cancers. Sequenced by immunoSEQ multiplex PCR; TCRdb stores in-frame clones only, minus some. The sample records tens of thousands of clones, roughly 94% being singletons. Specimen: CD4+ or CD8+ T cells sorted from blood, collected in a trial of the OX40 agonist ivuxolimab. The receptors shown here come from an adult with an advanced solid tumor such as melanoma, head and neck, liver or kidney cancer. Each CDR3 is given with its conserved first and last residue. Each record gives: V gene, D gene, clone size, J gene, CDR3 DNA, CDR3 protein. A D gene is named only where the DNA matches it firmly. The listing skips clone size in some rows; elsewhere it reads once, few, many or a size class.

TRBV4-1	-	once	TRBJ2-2	TGCGCCAGCAGCCGAGAACCTGGGGCGAACACCGGGGAGCTGTTTTTT	CASSREPGANTGELFF
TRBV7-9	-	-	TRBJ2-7	TGTGCCAGCAGCCCGTCCTACGAGCAGTACTTC	CASSPSYEQYF
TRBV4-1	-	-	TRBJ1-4	TGCGCCAGCAGCCAAGTGGAGGGGACGCTTCTTCAGGAAAAACTGTTTTTT	CASSQVEGTLLQEKLFF
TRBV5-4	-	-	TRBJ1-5	TGTGCCAGCAGCTTTAGATTCGCCGCCGGAGACAATCAGCCCCAGCATTTT	CASSFRFAAGDNQPQHF
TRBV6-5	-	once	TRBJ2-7	TGTGCCAGCAGAGGACGGAGCGTGGCCTACGAGCAGTACTTC	CASRGRSVAYEQYF
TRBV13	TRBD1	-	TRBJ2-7	TGTGCCAGCAGCGCCCGGGACAGGGGCTACGAGCAGTACTTC	CASSARDRGYEQYF
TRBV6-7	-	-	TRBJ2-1	TGTGCCAGCAGTTACTCGAAATTCAATGAGCAGTTCTTC	CASSYSKFNEQFF
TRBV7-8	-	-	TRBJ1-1	TGTGCCAGCAGCTCCGGAGGCAGCATTGAAGCTTTCTTT	CASSSGGSIEAFF
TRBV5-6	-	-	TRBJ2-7	TGTGCCAGCAGCGCGGTCTTTTCTCAGGGGCGCTACGAGCAGTACTTC	CASSAVFSQGRYEQYF
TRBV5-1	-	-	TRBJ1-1	TGCGCCAGCAGCTTGGTGGGCAGCGGCTCTACTGAAGCTTTCTTT	CASSLVGSGSTEAFF
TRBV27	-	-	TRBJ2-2	TGTGCCAGCAGTTTTGTGACAGAGAACACCGGGGAGCTGTTTTTT	CASSFVTENTGELFF
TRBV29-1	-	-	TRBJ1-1	TGCAGCGTTGAGGTTGAGAACACTGAAGCTTTCTTT	CSVEVENTEAFF
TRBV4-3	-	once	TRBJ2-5	TGCGCCAGCAGCCAAGATTCCCCCCACGTTGGCCAAGAGACCCAGTACTTC	CASSQDSPHVGQETQYF
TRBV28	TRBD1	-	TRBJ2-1	TGTGCCAGCAGTTTACCATCCTACCCGGGACAGGGAACCCGCAATGAGCAGTTCTTC	CASSLPSYPGQGTRNEQFF
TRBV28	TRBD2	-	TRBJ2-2	TGTGCCAGCAGTTGGACTAGCGGGCCCGGGGAGCTGTTTTTT	CASSWTSGPGELFF
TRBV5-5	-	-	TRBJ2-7	TGTGCCAGCAGCTTAAGGGATTACTCCTACGAGCAGTACTTC	CASSLRDYSYEQYF
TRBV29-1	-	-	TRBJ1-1	TGCAGCGTTGATATAATAACTGAAGCTTTCTTT	CSVDIITEAFF
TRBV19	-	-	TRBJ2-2	TGTGCCAGTAGTATAGATCGTCAGCTGTTTTTT	CASSIDRQLFF
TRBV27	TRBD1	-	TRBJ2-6	TGTGCCAGCAGTTTTCAGACAGGGGATTCGCCTGGGGCCAACGTCCTGACTTTC	CASSFQTGDSPGANVLTF
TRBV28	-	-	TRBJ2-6	TGTGCCAGCCGTCCGGGCTCTGGGGCCAACGTCCTGACTTTC	CASRPGSGANVLTF
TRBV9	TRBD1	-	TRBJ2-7	TGTGCCAGCAGCGCCGGGACAGGGTTCGGCTACGAGCAGTACTTC	CASSAGTGFGYEQYF
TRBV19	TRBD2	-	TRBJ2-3	TGTGCCAGTAGTGGACTAGCGGGAGAGGGAACAGATACGCAGTATTTT	CASSGLAGEGTDTQYF
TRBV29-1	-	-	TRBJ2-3	TGCAGCGTCCTCATTTGGGCGTCGGATACGCAGTATTTT	CSVLIWASDTQYF
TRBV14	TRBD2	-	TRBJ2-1	TGTGCCAGCAGCCAAGCCGCTAGCGGGTTCTACAATGAGCAGTTCTTC	CASSQAASGFYNEQFF
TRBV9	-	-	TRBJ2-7	TGTGCCAGCAGCTCGACGTTTGGCGCCCTGGACGAGCAGTACTTC	CASSSTFGALDEQYF
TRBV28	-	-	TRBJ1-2	TGTGCCAGCAGTCCGTGGCAGGGGTCTCTCTATGGCTACACCTTC	CASSPWQGSLYGYTF
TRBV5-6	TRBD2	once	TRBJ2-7	TGTGCCAGCAGCTTGGGGGTAGGGACTACCTTCTACGAGCAGTACTTC	CASSLGVGTTFYEQYF
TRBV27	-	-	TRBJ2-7	TGTGCCAGCAGTTTATCGTCCGGGATTAGCAACGAGCAGTACTTC	CASSLSSGISNEQYF
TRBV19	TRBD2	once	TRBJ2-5	TGTGCCAGTAGCGGACTAGCGGAAGAGACCCAGTACTTC	CASSGLAEETQYF
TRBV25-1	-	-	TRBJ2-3	TGTGCCAGCAGTGAATATTTCGCAGATACGCAGTATTTT	CASSEYFADTQYF
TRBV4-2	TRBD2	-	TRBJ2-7	TGTGCCAGCAGCCAAGACGGGGAGATAACTAGCGGGATGAACGAGCAGTACTTC	CASSQDGEITSGMNEQYF
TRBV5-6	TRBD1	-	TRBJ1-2	TGTGCCAGCAGCTCGGGGACAGCCGGCTACACCTTC	CASSSGTAGYTF